The T cell receptor beta chain described here comes from a study of molecular identifiers for immune sequencing clone quantification. With regard to this clonotype: The antigen is not known. The CDR3 does not end in the conserved phenylalanine or tryptophan, so this is likely a read error.

The CDR3 consists of 14 residues. Germline CDR1 and CDR2: SEHNR and FQNEAQ (reference sequence). V gave up 5 bases and J gave up 3 bases, with 14 bases separating them. Study results and caveats: A shared barcode on identical TCR molecules could lead to underestimated sizes for highly expanded clones.

TCRdb called the PCR reads again in MiXCR, with one record for every CDR3 protein. Counted here are roughly 300,000 distinct CDR3 sequences, roughly 24% occurring once; the ten biggest clones make up about 0.74%. The sequence was obtained from a human donor in good health. Some libraries in this study had Jurkat cell RNA spiked in. The chain couples TRBV7-9 to TRBJ2-7; weak D call: TRBD1 (6 bases). Sequenced: naive CD8+ T cells from blood, with Jurkat cell RNA spiked in. Subset denoted: FACS-sorted CD8+CD4-CCR7+CD45RA+ naive T cells. The CDR3: CASSLPGHIYEQYS. The CDR3 coding sequence is TGTGCCAGCAGCCTACCGGGACACATCTACGAGCAGTACTCC.